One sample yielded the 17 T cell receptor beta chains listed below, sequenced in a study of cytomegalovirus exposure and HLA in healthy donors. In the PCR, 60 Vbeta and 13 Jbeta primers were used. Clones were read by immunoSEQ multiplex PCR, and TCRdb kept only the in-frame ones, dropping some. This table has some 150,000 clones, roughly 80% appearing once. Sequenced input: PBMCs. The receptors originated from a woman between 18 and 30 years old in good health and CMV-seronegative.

As DNA, the CDR3 is TGTGCCAGCAGCTGGACAGGGAGCTCCTACGAGCAGTACTTC. Its protein is CASSWTGSSYEQYF. The rearrangement links TRBV6-5 to TRBJ2-7, with 8 nucleotides matching TRBD1. The CDR3 sequence is 14 residues long. J lost 0 bases, V lost 6 bases, and 4 bases had no gene match. Germline V gene sequence: CDR1 MNHEY, CDR2 SVGAGI.

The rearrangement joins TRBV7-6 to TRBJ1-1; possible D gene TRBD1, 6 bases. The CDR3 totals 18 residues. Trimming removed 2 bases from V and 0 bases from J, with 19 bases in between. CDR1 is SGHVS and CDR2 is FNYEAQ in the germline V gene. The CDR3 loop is CASSLNSNGQIMNTEAFF. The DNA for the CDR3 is TGTGCCAGCAGCTTAAATTCGAACGGACAGATTATGAACACTGAAGCTTTCTTT.

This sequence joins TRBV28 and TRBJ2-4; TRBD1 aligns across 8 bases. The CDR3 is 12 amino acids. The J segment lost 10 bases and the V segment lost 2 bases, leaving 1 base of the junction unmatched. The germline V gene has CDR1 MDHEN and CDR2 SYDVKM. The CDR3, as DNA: TGTGCCAGCAGTTTACGACAGGGGATTCAGTACTTC. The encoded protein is CASSLRQGIQYF.

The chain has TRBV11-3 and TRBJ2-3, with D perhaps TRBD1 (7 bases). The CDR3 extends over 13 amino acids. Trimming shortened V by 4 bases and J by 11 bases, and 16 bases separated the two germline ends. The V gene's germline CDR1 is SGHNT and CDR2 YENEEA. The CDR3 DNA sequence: TGTGCCAGCAGCTACTACAGGGGAGGCCTGCAGTATTTT. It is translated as CASSYYRGGLQYF.

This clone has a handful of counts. This CDR3 reads CASSQAGGSDSPLHF. The CDR3 nucleotides read TGTGCCAGCAGCCAAGCGGGGGGTTCCGATTCACCCCTCCACTTT. The chain combines TRBV4-2 with TRBJ1-6, with D possibly TRBD1 on 5 matching bases. The germline V gene has CDR1 LGHNA and CDR2 YNFKEQ. V was cut by 1 base and J by 8 bases, with 12 bases left in between. The CDR3 covers 15 residues.

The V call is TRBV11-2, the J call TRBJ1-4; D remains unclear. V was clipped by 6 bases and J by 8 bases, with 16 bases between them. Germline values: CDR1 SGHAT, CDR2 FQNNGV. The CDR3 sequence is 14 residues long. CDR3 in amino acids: CASRPGSTGEKLFF. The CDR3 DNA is TGTGCCAGCAGACCGGGGTCTACTGGAGAAAAACTGTTTTTT.

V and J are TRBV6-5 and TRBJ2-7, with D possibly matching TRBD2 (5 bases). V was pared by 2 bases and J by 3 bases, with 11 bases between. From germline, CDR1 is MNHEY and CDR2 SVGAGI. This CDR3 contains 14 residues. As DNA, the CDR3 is TGTGCCAGCAGTTACGGGCTAGCTGGCTACGAGCAGTACTTC. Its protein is CASSYGLAGYEQYF.

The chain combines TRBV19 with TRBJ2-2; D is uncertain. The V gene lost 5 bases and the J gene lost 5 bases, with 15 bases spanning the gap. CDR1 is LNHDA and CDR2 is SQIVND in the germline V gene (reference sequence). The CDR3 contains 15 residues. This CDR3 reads CASSVSSRQTGELFF. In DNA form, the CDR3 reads TGTGCCAGTAGTGTAAGCAGCAGACAAACCGGGGAGCTGTTTTTT.

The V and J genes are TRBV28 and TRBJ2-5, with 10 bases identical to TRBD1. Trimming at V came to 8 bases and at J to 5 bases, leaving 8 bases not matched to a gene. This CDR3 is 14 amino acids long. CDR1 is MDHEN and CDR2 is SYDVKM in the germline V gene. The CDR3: CASARTGGLETQYF. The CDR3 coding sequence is TGTGCCAGCGCTCGGACAGGGGGACTCGAGACCCAGTACTTC.

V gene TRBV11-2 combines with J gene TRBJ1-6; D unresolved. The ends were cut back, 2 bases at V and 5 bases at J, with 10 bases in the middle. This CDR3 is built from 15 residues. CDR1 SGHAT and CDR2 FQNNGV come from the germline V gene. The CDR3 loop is CASSLRGRDNSPLHF. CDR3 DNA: TGTGCCAGCAGCTTAAGAGGGCGAGATAATTCACCCCTCCACTTT.

In DNA, the CDR3 is TGTGCCAGCCGGAATGAGGTGAACACTGAAGCTTTCTTT. Its protein is CASRNEVNTEAFF. The chain couples TRBV6-5 to TRBJ1-1; D is unresolved. The CDR3 consists of 13 residues. The germline V and J ends were trimmed by 8 bases and 0 bases, with 10 bases remaining between them. The germline V gene encodes CDR1 MNHEY and CDR2 SVGAGI.

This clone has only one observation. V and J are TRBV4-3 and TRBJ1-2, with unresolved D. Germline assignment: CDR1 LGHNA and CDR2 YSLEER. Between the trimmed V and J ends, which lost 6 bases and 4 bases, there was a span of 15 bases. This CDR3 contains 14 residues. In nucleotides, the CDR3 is TGCGCCAGCAGTGACAACCAGGATTCCTATGGCTACACCTTC. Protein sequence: CASSDNQDSYGYTF.

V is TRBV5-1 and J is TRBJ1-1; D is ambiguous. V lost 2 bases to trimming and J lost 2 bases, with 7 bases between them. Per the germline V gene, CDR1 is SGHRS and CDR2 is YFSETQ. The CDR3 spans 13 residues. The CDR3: CASSFGHNTEAFF. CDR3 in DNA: TGCGCCAGCAGCTTCGGTCATAACACTGAAGCTTTCTTT.

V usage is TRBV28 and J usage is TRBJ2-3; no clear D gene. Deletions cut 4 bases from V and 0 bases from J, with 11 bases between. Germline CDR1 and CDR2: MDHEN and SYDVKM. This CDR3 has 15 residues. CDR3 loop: CASSSLAPSTDTQYF. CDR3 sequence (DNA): TGTGCCAGCAGTTCCCTGGCCCCGAGCACAGATACGCAGTATTTT.

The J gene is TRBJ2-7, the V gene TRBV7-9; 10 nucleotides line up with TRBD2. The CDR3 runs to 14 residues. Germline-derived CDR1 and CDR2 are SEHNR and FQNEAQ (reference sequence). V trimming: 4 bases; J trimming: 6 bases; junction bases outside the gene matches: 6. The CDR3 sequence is CASSSTSGVSEQYF. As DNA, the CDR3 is TGTGCCAGCAGCTCCACTAGCGGGGTCTCCGAGCAGTACTTC.

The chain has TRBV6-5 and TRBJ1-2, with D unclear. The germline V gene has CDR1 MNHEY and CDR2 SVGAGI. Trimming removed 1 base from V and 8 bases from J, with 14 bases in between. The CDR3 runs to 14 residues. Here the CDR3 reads CASSYWGPTGGYTF. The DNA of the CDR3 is TGTGCCAGCAGTTACTGGGGTCCAACGGGGGGCTACACCTTC.

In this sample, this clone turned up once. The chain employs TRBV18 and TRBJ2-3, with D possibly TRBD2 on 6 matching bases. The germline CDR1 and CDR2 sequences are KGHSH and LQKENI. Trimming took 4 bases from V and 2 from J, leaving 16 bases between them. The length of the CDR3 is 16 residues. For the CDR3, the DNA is TGTGCCAGCTCACTTATGTCCGGGAGTGCCACAGATACGCAGTATTTT. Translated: CASSLMSGSATDTQYF. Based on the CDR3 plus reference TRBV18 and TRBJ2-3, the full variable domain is NAGVMQNPRHLVRRRGQEARLRCSPMKGHSHVYWYRQLPEEGLKFMVYLQKENIIDESGMPKERFSAEFPKEGPSILRIQQVVRGDSAAYFCASSLMSGSATDTQYFGPGTRLTVL.